The 5 T cell receptor beta chains in this list originate from one sample, sequenced in a study of T cells in women clearing cervical HPV infection. The table came from immunoSEQ multiplex PCR; TCRdb's copy has only in-frame clones and leaves some out. The sample's table shows more than 30,000 clones. Material: blood buffy coat. These receptors all stem from a woman aged 18-70 years with a cervical HPV16 infection that either progressed to CIN3+ or cleared (not recorded which).

Points on this clone: The DNA ends 3 residues before the CDR3 does, and the rest of the CDR3 is filled in from the germline J gene. The chain employs TRBV29-1 and TRBJ1-5; 7 bases are a match to TRBD1. The junction had 4 bases not matched to a gene; V was cut back by 5 bases and J by 3 bases. The CDR3 spans 13 residues. CDR1 is SQVTM, CDR2 ANQGSEA, per germline. This CDR3 is CSVYTGVNQPQHF. Partial CDR3 DNA: TGCAGCGTTTACACAGGGGTCAATCAGCCC.

Comment on this clone: Read coverage stops 3 residues before the CDR3 terminus; the germline J gene supplies the remainder. The chain links TRBV29-1 to TRBJ2-2, with 11 bases matching TRBD2. The germline V gene has CDR1 SQVTM and CDR2 ANQGSEA. The CDR3 loop spans 14 amino acids. V gave up 4 bases and J gave up 5 bases; unmatched junction bases: 3. The CDR3 is CSVATSGKTGELFF. The CDR3 DNA, read in part, is TGCAGCGTTGCGACTAGCGGGAAAACCGGGGAG.

Concerning this clone: The DNA ends 3 residues before the CDR3 does, and the rest of the CDR3 is filled in from the germline J gene. The genes are TRBV7-9 and TRBJ2-7, with D possibly matching TRBD1 (6 bases). The CDR3 extends over 13 amino acids. Germline V gene sequence: CDR1 SEHNR, CDR2 FQNEAQ (reference sequence). Trimming took off 5 bases at V and 2 bases at J, with 10 bases between the two ends. CDR3 sequence: CASSHRVPYEQYF. The sequenced CDR3 bases are TGTGCCAGCAGCCACAGGGTCCCCTACGAG.

Points on this clone: The read comes to an end 3 residues before the CDR3 does, leaving the germline J gene to fill in the end. V usage is TRBV7-2 and J usage is TRBJ1-6, with D perhaps matching TRBD1 (6 bases). This CDR3 comprises 15 residues. The V end lost 5 bases, the J end lost 7 bases, and 15 bases lay between the germline ends. Germline CDR1 reads SGHTA; CDR2 reads FQGNSA. The CDR3 sequence is CASSQQGGGNSPLHF. The sequenced CDR3 bases are TGTGCCAGCAGCCAACAGGGTGGTGGGAATTCACCC.

For this clone: Read data end 3 residues before the CDR3 end; the end is taken from the germline J gene. The genes are TRBV29-1 and TRBJ1-5; a possible D gene is TRBD1 (5 bases). This CDR3 contains 13 residues. In germline, CDR1 is SQVTM, CDR2 ANQGSEA. V lost 4 bases, J lost 4 bases, and 11 bases lay in between. The CDR3 bases that were read are TGCAGCGTTGGGAGGGGAATAAATCAGCCC. Amino acids: CSVGRGINQP. The CDR3 reads in full as CSVGRGINQPQHF.